This entry lists 18 T cell receptor beta chains sequenced from one sample in a study of shared T cell receptors in the human thymus. Assay: immunoSEQ multiplex PCR; the TCRdb copy retains only in-frame clones and omits some. Of hundreds of thousands of clones in the sample, about 89% were seen once. Separately, the same data were catalogued under a study of human thymus T cells.

The sample taken for sequencing was thymocytes. Every receptor here comes from a boy younger than two with a congenital heart defect.

The CDR3 spells CASSPDRGQTEAFF. The CDR3 DNA reads as TGTGCCAGCAGTCCGGACAGGGGGCAGACTGAAGCTTTCTTT. The V and J genes are TRBV27 and TRBJ1-1; 11 nucleotides agree with TRBD1. From germline, CDR1 is MNHEY and CDR2 SMNVEV (reference sequence). V lost 5 bases to trimming and J lost 5 bases; unmatched junction nucleotides: 4. The CDR3 runs to 14 residues.

The chain recombines TRBV4-3 with TRBJ2-3, with D possibly TRBD2 on 5 matching bases. This CDR3 spans 17 amino acids. In germline, CDR1 is LGHNA, CDR2 YSLEER. V was clipped by 0 bases and J by 0 bases, with 13 bases between them. The CDR3 reads CASSQEPSRRSTDTQYF. The CDR3 bases are TGCGCCAGCAGCCAAGAACCTAGCCGCCGAAGCACAGATACGCAGTATTTT.

The chain combines TRBV28 with TRBJ2-7; 9 bases are a match to TRBD1. J lost 5 bases, V lost 7 bases, and 9 bases had no gene match. From germline, CDR1 is MDHEN and CDR2 SYDVKM. This CDR3 region has 14 residues. CDR3 sequence: CASTRDRVTDEQYF. CDR3 sequence (DNA): TGTGCCAGCACCAGGGACAGGGTAACTGACGAGCAGTACTTC.

With respect to this clone: Other nucleotide sequences in the sample specify the same CDR3. This chain uses TRBV9 with TRBJ2-3; tentative D call: TRBD1 (6 bases). V shed 1 base and J shed 3 bases, with 6 bases lying between them. The CDR3 length is 13 residues. From germline, CDR1 is SGDLS and CDR2 YYNGEE. The CDR3 DNA follows: TGTGCCAGCAGCGTACAGGGGACAGATACGCAGTATTTT. Translated, it gives CASSVQGTDTQYF.

The chain couples TRBV12-2 to TRBJ1-1; TRBD1, the table's D call, lacks a check against the DNA. TRBV12-2 is shown as a pseudogene. The CDR3 length is 14 residues. The chain's CDR3 is CASRSFGQDTEAFF. CDR3 in DNA: TGTGCAAGTCGCTCGTTCGGTCAGGACACTGAAGCTTTCTTT.

The genes are TRBV7-2 and TRBJ2-2; 9 nucleotides align to TRBD2. Trimming cost V 5 bases and J 8 bases; bases outside gene matches: 12. CDR1 and CDR2 from the germline V gene are SGHTA and FQGNSA. The CDR3 loop spans 16 amino acids. The CDR3 DNA reads TGTGCCAGCAGCCGTAGGACTAGCGTTTCCGGGGGGGAGCTGTTTTTT. Translation: CASSRRTSVSGGELFF.

The chain is built from TRBV6-1 and TRBJ1-6; TRBD1 aligns across 8 bases. The germline V gene has CDR1 MNHNS and CDR2 SASEGT. This CDR3 has 14 residues. Trimming took 6 bases from V and 3 from J; bases not matched to a gene: 1. The CDR3: CASRDRDYNSPLHF. As DNA, the CDR3 is TGTGCCAGCAGGGACAGGGACTATAATTCACCCCTCCACTTT.

This chain joins TRBV11-2 and TRBJ1-2; 9 bases agree with TRBD1. Germline V lookup: CDR1 SGHAT, CDR2 FQNNGV. Trimming at V came to 6 bases and at J to 7 bases, leaving 12 bases not matched to a gene. The CDR3 spans 15 residues. CDR3 amino acids: CASSLSSGTGIGYTF. CDR3 bases: TGTGCCAGCAGTCTTAGTTCAGGGACAGGGATTGGCTACACCTTC.

V usage is TRBV19 and J usage is TRBJ2-5, with a possible D match to TRBD1 (5 bases). V lost 6 bases to trimming and J lost 5 bases, with 16 bases between them. The CDR3 spans 14 residues. Germline V CDR1 and CDR2: LNHDA, SQIVND (reference sequence). CDR3 in amino acids: CASRVAGQNETQYF. The DNA for the CDR3 is TGTGCCAGTAGGGTCGCAGGGCAGAACGAGACCCAGTACTTC.

This chain joins TRBV4-1 and TRBJ2-2; 9 positions agree with TRBD2. Unmatched junction bases numbered 6, after V lost 1 base and J lost 3 bases. The germline V gene encodes CDR1 MGHRA and CDR2 YSYEKL. The CDR3 totals 17 residues. The CDR3 here is CASSQALAGADTGELFF. CDR3 DNA sequence: TGCGCCAGCAGCCAAGCCTTAGCGGGAGCGGACACCGGGGAGCTGTTTTTT.

The rearrangement uses TRBV9 and TRBJ1-2; D remains ambiguous. Germline CDR1 reads SGDLS; CDR2 reads YYNGEE. With 0 bases removed from V and 4 bases from J, the gap between germline ends came to 7 bases. The CDR3 has 13 residues. The DNA for the CDR3 is TGTGCCAGCAGCGTAGAGGAGTCCTATGGCTACACCTTC. Translation gives CASSVEESYGYTF.

The chain has TRBV5-1 and TRBJ1-6, with a possible D match to TRBD1 (5 bases). This CDR3 comprises 15 residues. CDR1 SGHRS and CDR2 YFSETQ come from the germline V gene. Trimming took off 7 bases at V and 6 bases at J, with 17 bases between the two ends. DNA for the CDR3: TGCGCCAGCGCCCCGGGGGGGGACGGTAATTCACCCCTCCACTTT. Translating gives CASAPGGDGNSPLHF.

The V and J genes are TRBV14 and TRBJ2-7; TRBD1 matches 7 bases. This CDR3 has 18 amino acids. The germline gives CDR1 SGHDN, CDR2 FVKESK. V trimming: 0 bases; J trimming: 1 base; junction bases outside the gene matches: 12. CDR3 in DNA: TGTGCCAGCAGCCAAGATGGGGTGGAGGACAGGAAATCCTACGAGCAGTACTTC. This translates into CASSQDGVEDRKSYEQYF.

The chain is built from TRBV6-5 and TRBJ2-7, with 10 positions matching TRBD2. The CDR3 covers 16 residues. Germline values: CDR1 MNHEY, CDR2 SVGAGI. V lost 1 base, J lost 4 bases, and 7 bases stayed unmatched. The CDR3 loop reads CASSYWRTSGRYEQYF. CDR3 bases: TGTGCCAGCAGTTACTGGCGGACTAGCGGAAGATACGAGCAGTACTTC.

The V gene is TRBV7-2, the J gene TRBJ2-1, with D tentatively TRBD1 (5 bases). Trimming removed 6 bases from V and 7 bases from J, with 13 bases in between. CDR1 is SGHTA and CDR2 is FQGNSA in the germline V gene. There are 13 residues in the CDR3. In DNA form, the CDR3 reads TGTGCCAGCAGTCAGGGTTCTGGTAATGAGCAGTTCTTC. Residues: CASSQGSGNEQFF.

This chain uses TRBV29-1 with TRBJ1-1; D is perhaps TRBD1 (6 bases). This CDR3 has 15 residues. Per the germline V gene, CDR1 is SQVTM and CDR2 is ANQGSEA. Between the trimmed V and J ends, which lost 2 bases and 2 bases, there was a span of 15 bases. The CDR3 loop is CSVETLGQTNTEAFF. The CDR3 DNA is TGCAGCGTTGAAACGTTAGGACAGACAAACACTGAAGCTTTCTTT. Combining the CDR3 with reference TRBV29-1 and TRBJ1-1 gives the whole variable domain SAVISQKPSRDICQRGTSLTIQCQVDSQVTMMFWYRQQPGQSLTLIATANQGSEATYESGFVIDKFPISRPNLTFSTLTVSNMSPEDSSIYLCSVETLGQTNTEAFFGQGTRLTVV.

The gene calls are TRBV28 and TRBJ1-1; 10 bases line up with TRBD1. The germline CDR1 and CDR2 sequences are MDHEN and SYDVKM. The CDR3 consists of 16 residues. The V gene end was trimmed by 6 bases and the J gene end by 0 bases; junction bases not matched to a gene: 7. DNA of the CDR3: TGTGCCAGCAGCCCGAGACAGGGGGCGATGAACACTGAAGCTTTCTTT. Translated, it gives CASSPRQGAMNTEAFF.

This chain connects TRBV21-1 to TRBJ2-5; the D call of TRBD2 is as the table states it, not checked on the DNA. TRBV21-1 has pseudogene status. This CDR3 has 15 residues. CDR3 amino acids: CASSNVSGYQETQYF. The CDR3 region has the DNA TGTGCCAGCAGCAATGTTAGCGGGTACCAAGAGACCCAGTACTTC.